The 23 T cell receptor beta chains listed next were all sequenced from one sample in a study of cytomegalovirus exposure and HLA in healthy donors. A multiplex PCR was run with 60 Vbeta primers and 13 Jbeta primers. Assay: immunoSEQ multiplex PCR; the TCRdb copy retains only in-frame clones and omits some. The repertoire consists of around 190,000 clones, with more than 75% occurring once and the leading ten covering roughly 1.7%. The sample taken for sequencing was PBMCs. The receptors here all came from a woman aged 18-35 years in good health and CMV-seronegative.

The rearrangement joins TRBV7-2 to TRBJ2-5, with 7 positions matching TRBD2. With V trimmed by 1 base and J by 2 bases, 4 bases remained unmatched. The CDR3 runs to 15 residues. Germline V lookup: CDR1 SGHTA, CDR2 FQGNSA. In DNA form, the CDR3 reads TGTGCCAGCAGCTTAGGCGGGAGTGGGCAAGAGACCCAGTACTTC. Translating it yields CASSLGGSGQETQYF. Full variable domain (rest looked up from reference TRBV7-2 and TRBJ2-5): GAGVSQSPSNKVTEKGKDVELRCDPISGHTALYWYRQSLGQGLEFLIYFQGNSAPDKSGLPSDRFSAERTGGSVSTLTIQRTQQEDSAVYLCASSLGGSGQETQYFGPGTRLLVL.

The chain couples TRBV7-9 to TRBJ1-1, with a possible D match to TRBD1 (5 bases). Germline V gene data show CDR1 as SEHNR and CDR2 as FQNEAQ (reference sequence). The CDR3 totals 12 residues. This chain's CDR3 is CSGRQLNTEAFF. The CDR3 region has the DNA TGTTCCGGAAGACAGCTGAACACTGAAGCTTTCTTT.

The chain employs TRBV28 and TRBJ2-1; 8 bases are shared with TRBD2. Germline V CDR1 and CDR2: MDHEN, SYDVKM. V lost 6 bases, J lost 4 bases, and 8 bases stayed unmatched. This CDR3 is 15 amino acids long. The CDR3 reads CASRSGPGGYNEQFF. The CDR3 coding sequence is TGTGCCAGCAGATCGGGACCGGGAGGGTACAATGAGCAGTTCTTC. Based on the CDR3 plus reference TRBV28 and TRBJ2-1, the full variable domain is DVKVTQSSRYLVKRTGEKVFLECVQDMDHENMFWYRQDPGLGLRLIYFSYDVKMKEKGDIPEGYSVSREKKERFSLILESASTNQTSMYLCASRSGPGGYNEQFFGPGTRLTVL.

The gene calls are TRBV5-6 and TRBJ1-5, with 7 nucleotides matching TRBD1. After removal of 4 bases from V and 0 bases from J, the junction contained 13 bases not matched to a gene. There are 18 residues in the CDR3. Looked up from germline, CDR1 is SGHDT and CDR2 is YYEEEE. CDR3 coding DNA: TGTGCCAGCAGCCCCCACGAAAGACAGGGCTATAGCAATCAGCCCCAGCATTTT. Encoded protein: CASSPHERQGYSNQPQHF.

The V gene is TRBV7-2, the J gene TRBJ1-2, with 9 bases lining up with TRBD1. Germline V lookup: CDR1 SGHTA, CDR2 FQGNSA. This CDR3 comprises 15 residues. Losses at the gene ends were 5 bases for V and 1 base for J; bases not matched to a gene: 5. The CDR3 region has the DNA TGTGCCAGCAGCCCCCGGACAGGGGATAACTATGGCTACACCTTC. Protein: CASSPRTGDNYGYTF.

The V call is TRBV29-1, the J call TRBJ1-2; TRBD1 matches 7 bases. The CDR3 length is 13 residues. Germline CDR1 reads SQVTM; CDR2 reads ANQGSEA. Trimming cost V 7 bases and J 6 bases; bases outside gene matches: 11. The CDR3 DNA is TGCAGCGCCCTAGGACAGGCTTTAAATGGCTACACCTTC. Protein: CSALGQALNGYTF.

This sequence joins TRBV10-3 and TRBJ2-5, with D perhaps matching TRBD1 (6 bases). The CDR3 runs to 13 residues. The germline V gene has CDR1 ENHRY and CDR2 SYGVKD. Trimming stripped 6 bases from V and 2 bases from J, with 10 bases between. CDR3 protein: CAIRGQLQETQYF. The CDR3 DNA reads TGTGCCATCAGAGGACAGTTACAAGAGACCCAGTACTTC.

This chain uses TRBV7-9 with TRBJ2-7, with D unresolved. Germline V gene data show CDR1 as SEHNR and CDR2 as FQNEAQ (reference sequence). The V and J ends lost 1 base and 6 bases respectively, with 4 bases between them. The CDR3 length is 11 residues. CDR3 DNA: TGTGCCAGCAGCTTAGGGGCCGAGCAGTACTTC. Protein: CASSLGAEQYF.

The chain carries TRBV2 and TRBJ1-6, with D tentatively TRBD1 (6 bases). The CDR3 consists of 16 residues. Germline V gene lookup returns CDR1 SNHLY and CDR2 FYNNEI. The V gene lost 0 bases and the J gene lost 8 bases, with 14 bases spanning the gap. CDR3 sequence (DNA): TGTGCCAGCAGTGAAGCGCTGGGGACATTTGATTCACCCCTCCACTTT. Translating gives CASSEALGTFDSPLHF.

This chain links TRBV5-1 with TRBJ1-4; D perhaps matches TRBD1 (5 bases). CDR1 SGHRS and CDR2 YFSETQ come from the germline V gene. V lost 0 bases, J lost 5 bases, and 14 bases lay in between. The CDR3 has 16 residues. For the CDR3, the DNA is TGCGCCAGCAGCTTGGCCGGTAGGGGCAAAAATGAAAAACTGTTTTTT. This sequence encodes CASSLAGRGKNEKLFF.

The chain joins TRBV7-9 to TRBJ1-1; D gene unclear. This CDR3 is built from 10 residues. V was cut by 10 bases and J by 3 bases, with 6 bases left in between. Germline V lookup: CDR1 SEHNR, CDR2 FQNEAQ (reference sequence). DNA of the CDR3: TGTGCCACCTTCTACACTGAAGCTTTCTTT. It is translated as CATFYTEAFF.

The V and J genes are TRBV7-3 and TRBJ2-1; TRBD1 aligns across 7 bases. The germline V gene encodes CDR1 SGHTA and CDR2 FQGTGA. With 0 bases clipped from V and 6 bases from J, the junction kept 14 bases outside the gene matches. This CDR3 has 18 residues. The CDR3 spells CASSLTIIGAGGSNEQFF. CDR3 DNA: TGTGCCAGCAGCTTAACGATTATTGGGGCAGGGGGTAGCAATGAGCAGTTCTTC.

The rearrangement joins TRBV2 to TRBJ1-2; tentative D call: TRBD1 (6 bases). The CDR3 consists of 16 residues. Germline V lookup: CDR1 SNHLY, CDR2 FYNNEI. The V and J ends lost 1 base and 1 base respectively, with 13 bases between them. The CDR3 coding sequence is TGTGCCAGCAGTGAAGGAAAGGACAGATTTAACTATGGCTACACCTTC. As protein: CASSEGKDRFNYGYTF.

The gene calls are TRBV11-2 and TRBJ2-4, with D maybe TRBD2 (5 bases). There are 15 residues in the CDR3. The V end lost 5 bases, the J end lost 8 bases, and 19 bases lay between the germline ends. Germline CDR1 SGHAT, CDR2 FQNNGV. CDR3 nucleotide sequence: TGTGCCAGCAGCCCAAGACCTACTAGTACGGACATTCAGTACTTC. It is translated as CASSPRPTSTDIQYF.

This clone was observed a single time. V usage is TRBV4-1 and J usage is TRBJ1-4; 10 positions agree with TRBD1. This CDR3 region has 15 residues. Germline V lookup: CDR1 MGHRA, CDR2 YSYEKL. V gave up 4 bases and J gave up 2 bases; unmatched junction bases: 1. This chain's CDR3 is CASSRQGATNEKLFF. For the CDR3, the DNA is TGCGCCAGCAGCCGACAGGGGGCGACTAATGAAAAACTGTTTTTT.

This chain joins TRBV6-5 and TRBJ2-7, with 8 bases fitting TRBD1. This CDR3 spans 15 amino acids. V was clipped by 6 bases and J by 2 bases; unmatched bases: 9. CDR1 is MNHEY and CDR2 is SVGAGI in the germline V gene. CDR3 in amino acids: CASRRSRTGTYEQYF. CDR3 in DNA: TGTGCCAGCAGGCGGTCGAGGACAGGGACCTACGAGCAGTACTTC.

J is TRBJ2-5 and V is TRBV19; 7 nucleotides match TRBD2. CDR3 length equals 14 residues. The V gene's germline CDR1 is LNHDA and CDR2 SQIVND (reference sequence). The J segment lost 2 bases and the V segment lost 5 bases, leaving 5 bases of the junction unmatched. The CDR3, as DNA: TGTGCCAGTAGTCAGGGACTATTACAAGAGACCCAGTACTTC. Its protein product is CASSQGLLQETQYF.

About this clone itself: The same CDR3 is also encoded by other DNA sequences in this sample. CDR3 sequence: CASSEGTAQETQYF. The CDR3 region has the DNA TGTGCCAGCAGTGAAGGGACAGCGCAAGAGACCCAGTACTTC. The chain joins TRBV6-1 to TRBJ2-5; D possibly corresponds to TRBD1 (6 bases). The CDR3 extends over 14 amino acids. In germline, CDR1 is MNHNS, CDR2 SASEGT. V lost 1 base and J lost 2, with 8 bases in between.

This clone occurred a few times. CDR3 amino acids: CAISEASGGFNEQFF. The CDR3 nucleotides are TGTGCCATCAGTGAGGCTAGCGGGGGTTTTAATGAGCAGTTCTTC. The chain couples TRBV10-3 to TRBJ2-1, with 10 bases matching TRBD2. Germline trimming cut 2 bases from V and 7 bases from J; bases unmatched to any gene: 5. The CDR3 runs to 15 residues. Germline V gives CDR1 ENHRY, CDR2 SYGVKD.

The chain couples TRBV5-1 to TRBJ1-2; 10 bases are shared with TRBD1. This CDR3 spans 13 amino acids. From germline, CDR1 is SGHRS and CDR2 YFSETQ. V trimming: 4 bases; J trimming: 8 bases; junction bases outside the gene matches: 5. The CDR3 reads CASSPGQGGGYTF. The CDR3 DNA reads as TGCGCCAGCAGCCCCGGACAGGGGGGAGGCTACACCTTC. The variable domain in full, completed from reference TRBV5-1 and TRBJ1-2, reads KAGVTQTPRYLIKTRGQQVTLSCSPISGHRSVSWYQQTPGQGLQFLFEYFSETQRNKGNFPGRFSGRQFSNSRSEMNVSTLELGDSALYLCASSPGQGGGYTFGSGTRLTVV.

The chain uses TRBV28 and TRBJ2-7; 9 bases line up with TRBD1. The CDR3 length is 14 residues. V trimming: 6 bases; J trimming: 4 bases; junction bases outside the gene matches: 7. Per germline, CDR1 MDHEN and CDR2 SYDVKM. The CDR3 nucleotides read TGTGCCAGCAGGGGACAGGGTACCACTTACGAGCAGTACTTC. Translating it yields CASRGQGTTYEQYF. Together with reference TRBV28 and TRBJ2-7, the CDR3 gives the full variable domain: DVKVTQSSRYLVKRTGEKVFLECVQDMDHENMFWYRQDPGLGLRLIYFSYDVKMKEKGDIPEGYSVSREKKERFSLILESASTNQTSMYLCASRGQGTTYEQYFGPGTRLTVT.

The chain carries TRBV23-1 and TRBJ1-5; D is possibly TRBD1 (6 bases). TRBV23-1 is an ORF for which the function is uncertain. The CDR3 covers 13 residues. The V end lost 6 bases, the J end lost 6 bases, and 12 bases lay between the germline ends. The CDR3 loop is CASRSARGQPQHF. DNA for the CDR3: TGCGCCAGCAGAAGCGCCAGGGGTCAGCCCCAGCATTTT.

The gene calls are TRBV5-4 and TRBJ1-4; possibly TRBD1 for D (6 bases). Germline V gives CDR1 SGHNT, CDR2 YYREEE (reference sequence). CDR3 length equals 14 residues. Trimming removed 3 bases from V and 4 bases from J, with 10 bases in between. DNA of the CDR3: TGTGCCAGCAGCTCAGGGGTCGGTAATGAAAAACTGTTTTTT. It specifies CASSSGVGNEKLFF.